Given below is one TCR beta chain in context. Antigen specificity is unknown. The data belong to a study of a mutant IDH1 vaccine in newly diagnosed glioma. As for time point: week 35, safety follow-up. A single vaccine dose contained 300 ug of mutant IDH1 20-mer peptide, and topical imiquimod was used with it. Data came from immunoSEQ multiplex PCR; TCRdb stores just in-frame clones and leaves some out. The top ten hold about 9.3% of the sample, which has around 32,000 clones, roughly 79% seen once. V lost 8 bases and J 2 bases, leaving 13 bases between the germline ends. Germline assignment: CDR1 MNHEY and CDR2 SMNVEV (reference sequence). This CDR3 is built from 14 residues.

This rearrangement joins TRBV27 to TRBJ1-5; D is ambiguous. The sequences come from PBMCs, collected from a glioma patient whose treatment included an IDH1 peptide vaccine. The source of this sequence is a woman aged 30 to 39 with glioma. Some clones in this sample may be carry-over from other donors' samples. This chain's CDR3 is CASANGVGNQPQHF. The CDR3 nucleotides read TGTGCCAGCGCTAACGGGGTGGGCAATCAGCCCCAGCATTTT.